A selection of T cell receptor beta chains follows, all from one sample in a study of OX40 agonist ivuxolimab in advanced cancers. Generated by immunoSEQ multiplex PCR, the TCRdb table keeps only in-frame clones and is missing some. Of roughly 100,000 clones listed, roughly 91% are singletons. The material was CD4+ or CD8+ T cells sorted from blood, obtained in a trial of the OX40 agonist ivuxolimab. The source is an adult with an advanced solid tumor such as melanoma, head and neck, liver or kidney cancer. Both conserved end residues are part of each CDR3. Fields, in order: V gene, clone size, D gene, J gene, CDR3 DNA, CDR3 protein. A D gene is named only where the DNA matches it firmly. Part of the rows lack a size; the others show once, few, many or a class for expanded clones.

>TRBV4-2|once|-|TRBJ2-2
TGTGCCAGCAGCCAGGGTGAGGGATTGAACACCGGGGAGCTGTTTTTT
CASSQGEGLNTGELFF
>TRBV11-3|-|-|TRBJ2-2
TGTGCCAGCAGCGCCAGGCTTGGAGAGCTGTTTTTT
CASSARLGELFF
>TRBV5-4|-|-|TRBJ1-1
TGTGCCAGCAGCACCGGGTTGGAGCGATTGAACACTGAAGCTTTCTTT
CASSTGLERLNTEAFF
>TRBV2|-|-|TRBJ2-7
TGTGCCAGCAGTGAAATTCCGGGGGCCTTCTCCTACGAGCAGTACTTC
CASSEIPGAFSYEQYF
>TRBV18|-|-|TRBJ2-3
TGTGCCAGCTCACCTAGTCGGACAGATACGCAGTATTTT
CASSPSRTDTQYF
>TRBV11-2|-|-|TRBJ2-3
TGTGCCAGCAGCCAATACCGGGACCCCACAGATACGCAGTATTTT
CASSQYRDPTDTQYF
>TRBV7-6|-|TRBD1|TRBJ2-2
TGTGCCAGCAGGCCTACCGGGACAGTGAACACCGGGGAGCTGTTTTTT
CASRPTGTVNTGELFF
>TRBV13|-|TRBD1|TRBJ2-1
TGTGCCAGCGCCACGAACAGGGGTAAGGATGAGCAGTTCTTC
CASATNRGKDEQFF
>TRBV4-1|-|-|TRBJ2-3
TGCGCCAGCAGCCAACACCTTATGACCGGGACCTATGCGGGAGATACGCAGTATTTT
CASSQHLMTGTYAGDTQYF
>TRBV9|-|-|TRBJ2-5
TGTGCCAGCAGCGTAGAGGGGCAAAGGACCCAGTACTTC
CASSVEGQRTQYF
>TRBV10-3|-|-|TRBJ1-1
TGTGCCATCAGGACAGACATTATGGGGGCTGAAGCTTTCTTT
CAIRTDIMGAEAFF
>TRBV11-3|-|TRBD1|TRBJ2-2
TGTGCCAGCAGCTTAGATCACAGGGGGCTATACACCGGGGAGCTGTTTTTT
CASSLDHRGLYTGELFF
>TRBV7-9|-|TRBD1|TRBJ2-3
TGTGCCAGCAGCTTAGGAGGGGGACAGAACACAGATACGCAGTATTTT
CASSLGGGQNTDTQYF
>TRBV6-1|-|-|TRBJ1-6
TGTGCCAGCGCAAGGATGTCCCCTTCACCCCTCCACTTT
CASARMSPSPLHF
>TRBV29-1|-|TRBD1|TRBJ2-5
TGCAGCGTTGCCGCGCCAGGGGGCCAAGAGACCCAGTACTTC
CSVAAPGGQETQYF
>TRBV5-1|-|TRBD2|TRBJ2-3
TGCGCCAGCAGCTTTCTAGCGGGGTATACAGATACGCAGTATTTT
CASSFLAGYTDTQYF
>TRBV5-6|-|TRBD1|TRBJ1-1
TGTGCCAGCAGGGAGGTGACAGGGGGCAGAGTCTCTGAAGCTTTCTTT
CASREVTGGRVSEAFF
>TRBV7-6|-|-|TRBJ1-4
TGTGCCAGCAGAACAGGGCATAATGAAAAACTGTTTTTT
CASRTGHNEKLFF
>TRBV9|-|-|TRBJ1-2
TGTGCCAGCAGTCCGGGCCCTAGGCATGGCTACACCTTC
CASSPGPRHGYTF
>TRBV10-2|-|-|TRBJ1-4
TGCGCCAGCAAAAGGGGTGGGGAAGAAAAACTGTTTTTT
CASKRGGEEKLFF
>TRBV27|-|TRBD2|TRBJ2-3
TGTGCCAGCAGTTTAGGACTAGTCCCAGATACGCAGTATTTT
CASSLGLVPDTQYF
>TRBV4-1|few|TRBD2|TRBJ2-5
TGCGCCAGCAGCCCCCTAGCGGGGGTCTCTCCCGGTGCGGCCCAGTACTTC
CASSPLAGVSPGAAQYF
>TRBV20-1|-|-|TRBJ1-1
TGCAGTGCCACTACCCGAGAAGCTTTCTTT
CSATTREAFF
>TRBV5-5|once|-|TRBJ1-5
TGTGCCAGCAGCTTGGGGGGGTATAGCAATCAGCCCCAGCATTTT
CASSLGGYSNQPQHF
>TRBV7-8|many|TRBD1|TRBJ1-6
TGTGCCAGCAGCGCGGACAGGGGGCGCGCACCCCTCCACTTT
CASSADRGRAPLHF
>TRBV5-1|few|TRBD2|TRBJ2-5
TGCGCCAGCAGCTTATTGGCGGGGGGGCCCGCCGAGACCCAGTACTTC
CASSLLAGGPAETQYF
>TRBV6-1|-|TRBD1|TRBJ2-5
TGTGCCAGCAGTGGGACAGGGGGCGTCGAGACCCAGTACTTC
CASSGTGGVETQYF
>TRBV5-1|-|-|TRBJ2-2
TGCGCCAGCAGCTTGTCGCAGGCCAGAGGCGGGGAGCTGTTTTTT
CASSLSQARGGELFF
>TRBV5-1|-|-|TRBJ1-6
TGCGCCAGCAGCTTGGACAGGAATTCACCCCTCCACTTT
CASSLDRNSPLHF
>TRBV5-1|-|-|TRBJ1-2
TGCGCCAGCAGCGGACAAAGACGGAACTATGGCTACACCTTC
CASSGQRRNYGYTF
>TRBV7-9|few|TRBD1|TRBJ1-2
TGTGCCAGCAGCTCCTCAGGGGGCGCGGGTGGCTACACCTTC
CASSSSGGAGGYTF
>TRBV5-1|-|-|TRBJ2-2
TGCGCCAGCAGCTTGGGGCAGCGAAGTGCGAACACCGGGGAGCTGTTTTTT
CASSLGQRSANTGELFF
>TRBV5-4|once|TRBD1|TRBJ1-4
TGTGCCAGCAGTAGTGACAGGGGATTTGAAAAACTGTTTTTT
CASSSDRGFEKLFF
>TRBV9|-|-|TRBJ2-7
TGTGCCAGCAGCCCCCGCCAGGACCTAAGCTCCTACGAGCAGTACTTC
CASSPRQDLSSYEQYF
>TRBV19|-|-|TRBJ2-7
TGTGCCAGTAGTCCGCAGGGATACGAGCAGTACTTC
CASSPQGYEQYF
>TRBV28|once|-|TRBJ2-3
TGTGCCAGCAGTTCCCCAGGGTGGGTATCAAAGGCAGATACGCAGTATTTT
CASSSPGWVSKADTQYF